This TCR beta chain derives from a study of T cells after yellow fever vaccination. Study conclusions and caveats: The study noted that FACS-sorted repertoires could contain abundant clonotypes contaminating from the bulk population. A large majority of primary-vaccination clones showed up again after the booster (approximately 95% CD4, around 85% CD8). The secondary response peaked faster, at day 5 versus 15, but was weaker.

By 5'RACE template switching, TCR cDNA was produced, with a universal primer site and UMIs added in the process. Each CDR3 protein is one row after TCRdb ran MiXCR on the 5' RACE reads. The data show under 400,000 distinct CDR3 sequences, approximately 13% seen once. A few counts support this clonotype. Its antigen is as yet unknown. CDR3 length: 15 residues. The V and J ends lost 0 bases and 9 bases, in that order; junction bases with no gene match: 5. CDR1 is DFQATT and CDR2 is SNEGSKA in the germline V gene (reference sequence). The clonotype originates from a young man who received the YFV17D yellow fever vaccine. The sequenced sample was CD4+ T cells sorted from PBMCs, obtained 15 days after the yellow fever booster vaccination. This chain links TRBV20-1 with TRBJ2-1, with TRBD2 identical over 13 bases. DNA of the CDR3: TGCAGTGCTAGAGACACTAGCGGGGGGGCCAGTGAGCAGTTCTTC. Its protein is CSARDTSGGASEQFF.